The 16 T cell receptor beta chains below were found in one sample sequenced in a study of blood T cell repertoires in COVID-19. Generated by immunoSEQ multiplex PCR, the TCRdb table keeps only in-frame clones and is missing some. The sample holds around 77,000 clones, more than 80% seen once. Material: peripheral blood. The receptors originated from a man older than 75 with acute or convalescent COVID-19.

The V call is TRBV29-1, the J call TRBJ2-1; 7 bases are a match to TRBD1. The junction had 9 bases not matched to a gene; V was cut back by 6 bases and J by 4 bases. Germline assignment: CDR1 SQVTM and CDR2 ANQGSEA. This CDR3 spans 14 amino acids. For the CDR3, the DNA is TGCAGCGTCATTAGACAGGGCGGGTACAATGAGCAGTTCTTC. Translation: CSVIRQGGYNEQFF.

This clone was picked up a small number of times. This sequence joins TRBV19 and TRBJ1-1; possibly TRBD1 for D (6 bases). The CDR3 extends over 16 amino acids. From germline, CDR1 is LNHDA and CDR2 SQIVND (reference sequence). V shed 1 base and J shed 3 bases, with 15 bases lying between them. CDR3 bases: TGTGCCAGTAGTATAGCCGGGACACCCACGGACACTGAAGCTTTCTTT. This codes for CASSIAGTPTDTEAFF.

CDR3 sequence: CASSPRRDWGTGELFF. In DNA form, the CDR3 reads TGTGCCAGCAGCCCCCGTCGGGACTGGGGCACCGGGGAGCTGTTTTTT. The gene calls are TRBV9 and TRBJ2-2; TRBD2 is a possible D gene (6 bases). Trimming cost V 4 bases and J 4 bases, with 17 bases left between them. In germline, CDR1 is SGDLS, CDR2 YYNGEE. The length of the CDR3 is 16 residues.

A single count supports this clone. This chain uses TRBV5-6 with TRBJ1-1; D perhaps matches TRBD1 (5 bases). CDR1 and CDR2 (germline): SGHDT, YYEEEE. V lost 2 bases to trimming and J lost 5 bases, with 7 bases between them. CDR3 size: 12 residues. CDR3 in DNA: TGTGCCAGCAGCTTACAGGTGACTGAAGCTTTCTTT. Amino acid sequence: CASSLQVTEAFF.

This chain joins TRBV7-9 and TRBJ2-5; TRBD2 is a possible D gene (5 bases). Trimming cost V 3 bases and J 4 bases, with 9 bases left between them. This CDR3 has 13 amino acids. Germline CDR1 reads SEHNR; CDR2 reads FQNEAQ (reference sequence). Here the CDR3 DNA reads TGTGCCAGCAGCTTCCGGGAACGAGAGACCCAGTACTTC. Its translation is CASSFRERETQYF.

The rearrangement joins TRBV7-2 to TRBJ2-6, with 8 bases lining up with TRBD2. This CDR3 spans 22 amino acids. Trimming took 0 bases from V and 0 from J; bases not matched to a gene: 16. Germline CDR1 and CDR2: SGHTA and FQGNSA. The CDR3 reads CASSLATPGGRGAVSGANVLTF. DNA for the CDR3: TGTGCCAGCAGCTTAGCGACACCTGGGGGGCGGGGGGCCGTCTCTGGGGCCAACGTCCTGACTTTC.

This chain uses TRBV28 with TRBJ2-7, with 10 bases that match TRBD1. The V gene's germline CDR1 is MDHEN and CDR2 SYDVKM. The CDR3 is made up of 13 amino acids. Trimming cost V 8 bases and J 0 bases; bases outside gene matches: 1. The CDR3 spells CASWDRGSYEQYF. The CDR3 nucleotides are TGTGCCAGCTGGGACAGGGGCTCCTACGAGCAGTACTTC. The entire variable domain, with the rest obtained from reference TRBV28 and TRBJ2-7, is as follows: DVKVTQSSRYLVKRTGEKVFLECVQDMDHENMFWYRQDPGLGLRLIYFSYDVKMKEKGDIPEGYSVSREKKERFSLILESASTNQTSMYLCASWDRGSYEQYFGPGTRLTVT.

This chain links TRBV7-2 with TRBJ2-5; 16 bases map to TRBD2. There are 19 residues in the CDR3. Germline trimming cut 4 bases from V and 8 bases from J; bases unmatched to any gene: 16. In germline, CDR1 is SGHTA, CDR2 FQGNSA. The CDR3 sequence is CASSYSGTSGGGWSLTQYF. DNA for the CDR3: TGTGCCAGCAGCTACTCCGGGACTAGCGGGGGGGGTTGGTCTTTAACCCAGTACTTC.

The chain uses TRBV5-1 and TRBJ2-3, with a possible D match to TRBD2 (7 bases). The germline V gene encodes CDR1 SGHRS and CDR2 YFSETQ. This CDR3 has 16 residues. Trimming stripped 0 bases from V and 4 bases from J, with 15 bases between. Here the CDR3 reads CASSLEGGGGADTQYF. The CDR3 region has the DNA TGCGCCAGCAGCTTGGAGGGAGGCGGGGGCGCAGATACGCAGTATTTT. Looking up the rest from reference TRBV5-1 and TRBJ2-3 gives the full variable domain: KAGVTQTPRYLIKTRGQQVTLSCSPISGHRSVSWYQQTPGQGLQFLFEYFSETQRNKGNFPGRFSGRQFSNSRSEMNVSTLELGDSALYLCASSLEGGGGADTQYFGPGTRLTVL.

In nucleotides, the CDR3 is TGTGCCAGCAGTTTACGGGGGAATACTGGAAACACCATATATTTT. Its protein product is CASSLRGNTGNTIYF. This sequence joins TRBV28 and TRBJ1-3; maybe TRBD1 (5 bases). The CDR3 is 15 amino acids. Trimming stripped 2 bases from V and 2 bases from J, with 10 bases between. CDR1 is MDHEN and CDR2 is SYDVKM in the germline V gene.

The chain uses TRBV19 and TRBJ1-5; TRBD1 aligns across 9 bases. The CDR3 runs to 15 residues. The V gene end was trimmed by 5 bases and the J gene end by 1 base; junction bases not matched to a gene: 3. CDR1 is LNHDA and CDR2 is SQIVND in the germline V gene (reference sequence). In DNA form, the CDR3 reads TGTGCCAGTAGTGTGGGACAGGGAAGCAATCAGCCCCAGCATTTT. It specifies CASSVGQGSNQPQHF.

V and J are TRBV19 and TRBJ1-6, with 10 positions matching TRBD1. Germline V lookup: CDR1 LNHDA, CDR2 SQIVND (reference sequence). J was trimmed by 9 bases and V by 5 bases; bases with no gene match: 4. The CDR3 totals 14 residues. In DNA, the CDR3 is TGTGCCAGTAGTCGGACAGGGGGTACTTCACCCCTCCACTTT. Translated, it gives CASSRTGGTSPLHF.

The chain combines TRBV7-2 with TRBJ1-5; 7 bases map to TRBD1. V lost 4 bases, J lost 7 bases, and 4 bases stayed unmatched. Germline CDR1 is SGHTA and CDR2 is FQGNSA. The CDR3 runs 13 residues. The CDR3 sequence: CASSSDRDQPQHF. The CDR3 region has the DNA TGTGCCAGCAGCTCAGACAGGGACCAGCCCCAGCATTTT. Full variable domain (rest looked up from reference TRBV7-2 and TRBJ1-5): GAGVSQSPSNKVTEKGKDVELRCDPISGHTALYWYRQSLGQGLEFLIYFQGNSAPDKSGLPSDRFSAERTGGSVSTLTIQRTQQEDSAVYLCASSSDRDQPQHFGDGTRLSIL.

The DNA of the CDR3 is TGTGCCAGCAGCTTCCAGGGGTCAGAGACCCAGTACTTC. It yields the protein CASSFQGSETQYF. The V call is TRBV7-9, the J call TRBJ2-5, with TRBD1 as a possible D gene (6 bases). This CDR3 comprises 13 residues. Germline lookup yields CDR1 SEHNR and CDR2 FQNEAQ (reference sequence). V gave up 3 bases and J gave up 4 bases, with 9 bases separating them.

This sequence joins TRBV5-1 and TRBJ1-1; D perhaps matches TRBD1 (5 bases). Trimming stripped 5 bases from V and 0 bases from J, with 11 bases between. The CDR3 covers 14 residues. Looked up from germline, CDR1 is SGHRS and CDR2 is YFSETQ. The CDR3 nucleotides read TGCGCCAGCAGGTCAGGGATGATGAACACTGAAGCTTTCTTT. This gives the protein CASRSGMMNTEAFF.

This clone was seen more than once but under ten times. The rearrangement joins TRBV4-3 to TRBJ1-2, with a possible D match to TRBD1 (6 bases). The CDR3 contains 15 residues. Trimming shortened V by 1 base and J by 3 bases, and 12 bases separated the two germline ends. Germline V gives CDR1 LGHNA, CDR2 YSLEER. The CDR3 sequence: CASSQGQARDYGYTF. Written as DNA, the CDR3 is TGCGCCAGCAGCCAAGGACAGGCCCGGGACTATGGCTACACCTTC.